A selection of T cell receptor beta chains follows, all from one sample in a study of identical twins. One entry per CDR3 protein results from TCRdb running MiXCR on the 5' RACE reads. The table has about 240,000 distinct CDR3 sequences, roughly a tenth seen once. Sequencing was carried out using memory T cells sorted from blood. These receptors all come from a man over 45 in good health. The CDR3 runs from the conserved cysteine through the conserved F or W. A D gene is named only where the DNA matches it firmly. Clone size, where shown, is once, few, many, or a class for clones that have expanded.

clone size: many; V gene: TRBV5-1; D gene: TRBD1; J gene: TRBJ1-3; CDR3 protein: CASSRTGVSSGNTIYF; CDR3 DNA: TGCGCCAGCAGCCGGACAGGTGTAAGCTCTGGAAACACCATATATTTT
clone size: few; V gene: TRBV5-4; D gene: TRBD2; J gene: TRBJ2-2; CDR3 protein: CASSLARTSVGGNRELFF; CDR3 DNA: TGTGCCAGCAGCTTGGCCCGGACTAGCGTGGGGGGAAACCGGGAGCTGTTTTTT
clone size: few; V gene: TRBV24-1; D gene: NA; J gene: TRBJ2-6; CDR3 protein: CATSDPSGGANVLTF; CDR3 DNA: TGTGCCACCAGTGACCCTTCTGGTGGGGCCAACGTCCTGACTTTC
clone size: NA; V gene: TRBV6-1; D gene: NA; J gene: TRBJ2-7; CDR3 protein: CASSQAHWDEQYF; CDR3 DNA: TGTGCCAGCAGTCAGGCCCATTGGGACGAGCAGTACTTC
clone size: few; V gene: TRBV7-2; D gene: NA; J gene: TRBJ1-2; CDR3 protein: CASSLGPGVNYGYTF; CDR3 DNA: TGTGCCAGCAGCTTAGGTCCAGGGGTTAACTATGGCTACACCTTC
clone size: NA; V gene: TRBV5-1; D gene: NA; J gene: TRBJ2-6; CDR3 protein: CASSLDGISGANVLTF; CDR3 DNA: TGCGCCAGCAGCTTGGACGGGATATCTGGGGCCAACGTCCTGACTTTC
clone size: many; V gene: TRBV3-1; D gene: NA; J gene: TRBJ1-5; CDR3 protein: CASSQDQYQGRRQPQHF; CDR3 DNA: TGTGCCAGCAGCCAAGATCAGTATCAGGGCAGGCGTCAGCCCCAGCATTTT
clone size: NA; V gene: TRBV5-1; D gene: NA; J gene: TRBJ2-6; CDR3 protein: CASSIQGGGANVLTF; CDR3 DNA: TGCGCCAGCAGCATCCAGGGTGGTGGGGCCAACGTCCTGACTTTC
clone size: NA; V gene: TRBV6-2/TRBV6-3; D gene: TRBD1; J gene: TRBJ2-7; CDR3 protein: CASSIGTGQWLDYEQYF; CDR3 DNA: TGTGCCAGCAGTATCGGGACAGGCCAGTGGTTGGACTACGAGCAGTACTTC
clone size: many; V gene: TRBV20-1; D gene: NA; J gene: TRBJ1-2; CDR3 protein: CRPGGTTNYGYTF; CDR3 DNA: TGCAGACCGGGGGGGACAACTAACTATGGCTACACCTTC
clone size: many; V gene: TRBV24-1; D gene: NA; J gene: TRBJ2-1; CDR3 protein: CATGRGNNEQFF; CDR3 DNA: TGTGCCACAGGTCGGGGTAACAATGAGCAGTTCTTC